This paragraph covers one TCR beta chain sequence. This receptor's antigen is unknown. No base quality values were provided; no much bigger clone lies one nucleotide off. The data stem from a study listed by TCRdb under 2016. Trimming costs V 2 bases and J 7 bases, and their ends lie 13 bases apart. The CDR3 starts with the cysteine, ends with the phenylalanine, and has 14 residues. Only CDR3 DNA is held: 42 bases, read in frame from base 1. Taken from the germline V gene, the CDR1 and CDR2 loops are SGHTA and FQGTGA. Libraries came from RT-PCR. Sequencing was carried out with an Illumina MiSeq. The raw public reads went through TCRdb reprocessing: fastp at Q25, MiXCR clone calling, in-frame beta chains kept. Every CDR3 protein is listed once, alongside the most common genes and DNA of its rows. The sample table holds about 700,000 distinct CDR3 sequences, of which 14% were seen once. Of the sample, roughly 4% is held by the ten largest clones.

The TCR was taken from a female donor in good health, serving as a healthy control. The sequenced material came from memory CD4+ T cells from blood. Here the chain combines TRBV7-3 and TRBJ2-3, with TRBD2 perhaps the D gene, on 6 matching bases. The DNA is as follows: TGTGCCAGCAGCTTAGGCGGGGTAAGGAATACGCAGTATTTT. It encodes CASSLGGVRNTQYF.